This T cell receptor (beta chain) was identified in a study of T cells after yellow fever vaccination (dated by TCRdb to 2018 to 2020). Looking at the study overall: The SMART-Seq v4 Ultra Low Input RNA kit was used to prepare libraries from fractions with low cell numbers. Blood samples were taken at several timepoints before and after primary and secondary immunization, and bulk PBMC replicates and cell subsets were isolated. To follow T-cell clones before and after both primary and booster YFV17D yellow fever vaccination, bulk TCR alpha and beta repertoires underwent longitudinal sequencing. Two healthy male donors, one aged 18 to 29 and one aged 30 to 39 years, were included in the cohort. What the research found in general, with its limitations: Because only a couple of donors were included in the study, the extent to which the findings can be generalized is limited. A small fraction of clonotypes appeared in both the CD4 and CD8 compartments, likely as a result of convergent recombination. Computational filtering was required because FACS-sorted repertoires could contain abundant contaminating clonotypes from the bulk population. Most clones expanded after primary vaccination were re-detected after the booster (96% of CD4 and approximately 88% of CD8), suggesting broad memory maintenance. Compared with the primary T-cell response, the secondary T-cell response was faster but weaker, reaching its peak on day 5 rather than on day 15.

Details on this clonotype: What antigen it recognizes has not been identified. The record has no base qualities; no much larger clone is one base away.

Reading the label with the study, this specimen's treatment or condition is: live attenuated yellow fever vaccine strain. At every blood-draw timepoint, two biological replicates of bulk PBMCs were collected. PBMCs were isolated from peripheral blood using a standard Ficoll-Paque protocol. TriZol was used to extract RNA from bulk PBMCs, from CD4 and CD8 fractions, and from dextramer-positive and dextramer-negative fractions. V drops 6 bases and J drops 7 bases, leaving 10 bases in between. CDR1 and CDR2 were assigned from the germline V gene as MNHEY and SVGEGT. The cysteine opens and the phenylalanine closes a CDR3 of 12 amino acids. Only the CDR3 DNA stays, 36 bases, in frame from base 1. Synthesis of TCR cDNA relied on 5'RACE template switching, a step that introduced a universal primer site along with unique molecular identifiers. Priming of cDNA synthesis was performed from both the TCR alpha and TCR beta constant segments. Library amplification involved two PCR steps, and the second step added sample barcodes and sequencing adapters. Sequencing of libraries was done on Illumina HiSeq 2500 (2x100 bp) or NovaSeq (2x150 bp). The authors' pipeline ran thus. MIGEC handled demultiplexing of reads and collapsing into UMI consensus sequences, while MiXCR performed V(D)J alignment. Using edgeR on replicate PBMC samples, clonotypes were called vaccine-responding if FDR was below 0.01 and the log2 fold change was above 5 up to day 15. CD4 or CD8 identity was assigned to each bulk clonotype according to whether the clonotype was present at higher abundance in the sequenced CD4 repertoire or the sequenced CD8 repertoire. The public reads were run again by TCRdb, first through fastp at Q25 and then through MiXCR, and only productive beta chains were kept. Rows merge per CDR3 protein into single entries with the most common DNA and genes. The V and J calls come from TCRdb's annotation, not from the publication. A total of hundreds of thousands of distinct CDR3 sequences appear in this sample, roughly an eighth of them only once. About 15% of the sample rests with the top ten.

The material was PBMCs, obtained on the day of the yellow fever booster vaccination. The sequence was obtained from a man aged 25 to 40 who received the YFV17D yellow fever vaccine. This sequence uses TRBV6-2 or TRBV6-3 and TRBJ1-5, with the D gene not confidently named. The CDR3 reads CASRSSLQPQHF. In nucleotides, the sequence is TGTGCCAGCAGGTCCAGCCTGCAGCCCCAGCATTTT.